The 9 T cell receptor beta chains reported below all come from one sample, sequenced in a study of CD8 T cells in ankylosing spondylitis. TCRdb called the 5' RACE reads again in MiXCR, with one record for every CDR3 protein. This table holds 250,000 to 350,000 distinct CDR3 sequences, 20% found once. Specimen: blood, either unsorted or a sorted T cell fraction (not recorded which). The receptors stem from a male donor with ankylosing spondylitis or in good health (not recorded which).

This clonotype was found a few times. The chain couples TRBV5-1 to TRBJ1-2, with unresolved D. V lost 0 bases and J 7 bases, leaving 10 bases between the germline ends. CDR1 is SGHRS and CDR2 is YFSETQ in the germline V gene. The CDR3 contains 13 residues. In nucleotides, the CDR3 is TGCGCCAGCAGCTTGGACATCCTTGTTGGCTACACCTTC. This encodes CASSLDILVGYTF.

The chain couples TRBV5-1 to TRBJ2-1; 15 bases are shared with TRBD2. Trimming cost V 4 bases and J 4 bases; bases outside gene matches: 3. The V gene's germline CDR1 is SGHRS and CDR2 YFSETQ. The CDR3 spans 16 residues. The CDR3 loop reads CASSIGLAGGYNEQFF. The CDR3 DNA reads TGCGCCAGCAGCATAGGACTAGCGGGAGGGTACAATGAGCAGTTCTTC. The full variable domain, in which reference TRBV5-1 and TRBJ2-1 provide the parts outside the CDR3, is KAGVTQTPRYLIKTRGQQVTLSCSPISGHRSVSWYQQTPGQGLQFLFEYFSETQRNKGNFPGRFSGRQFSNSRSEMNVSTLELGDSALYLCASSIGLAGGYNEQFFGPGTRLTVL.

The genes are TRBV12-5 and TRBJ2-3; D may match TRBD1 or TRBD2 (5 bases each). The CDR3 runs to 13 residues. Germline V gives CDR1 LGHNT, CDR2 FRNRAP. CDR3 region: CASGGRLTDTQYF. The CDR3 region has the DNA TGTGCCTCTGGGGGACGGCTCACAGATACGCAGTATTTT.

This clonotype was counted many times. The V call is TRBV10-3, the J call TRBJ2-2, with 10 positions matching TRBD2. V shed 5 bases, J shed 5 bases, and the junction held 5 bases outside the gene matches. The CDR3 sequence is 15 residues long. Germline loops: CDR1 ENHRY, CDR2 SYGVKD. The CDR3 spells CAISPAAGGTGELFF. CDR3 nucleotide sequence: TGTGCCATCAGTCCCGCAGCGGGAGGGACCGGGGAGCTGTTTTTT.

This clonotype has only a few counts. The CDR3 sequence: CASSEAAPGAGTEAFF. CDR3 nucleotide sequence: TGTGCCAGCAGTGAAGCCGCGCCGGGCGCGGGTACTGAAGCTTTCTTT. The chain has TRBV2 and TRBJ1-1; the D is unclear. The germline V gene encodes CDR1 SNHLY and CDR2 FYNNEI. The CDR3 length is 16 residues. The V gene lost 0 bases and the J gene lost 5 bases, with 16 bases spanning the gap.

Concerning this clonotype: Given a much more abundant clone one base away, this may be a read error. This rearrangement joins TRBV5-1 to TRBJ1-1; 10 positions match TRBD1. J gave up 6 bases and V 2 bases, and 7 bases lay outside the gene matches. The CDR3 is 15 amino acids. In germline, CDR1 is SGHRS, CDR2 YFSETQ. The CDR3 bases are TGCGCCAGCAGCTTTTCGGGACAGGGGCATTCTGAAGCTTTCTTT. The encoded protein is CASSFSGQGHSEAFF.

V is TRBV6-1 and J is TRBJ1-2; perhaps TRBD1 as D (5 bases). V gave up 6 bases and J gave up 5 bases, with 19 bases separating them. There are 15 residues in the CDR3. Germline V gene data show CDR1 as MNHNS and CDR2 as SASEGT. CDR3 in DNA: TGTGCCAGCAGAAGAGGACAATCCCCACTATATGGCTACACCTTC. As protein: CASRRGQSPLYGYTF.

J is TRBJ1-1 and V is TRBV3-1; D is undetermined. Between the trimmed V and J ends, which lost 0 bases and 3 bases, there was a span of 14 bases. The CDR3 is made up of 16 amino acids. In germline, CDR1 is LGHDT, CDR2 YNNKEL (reference sequence). DNA for the CDR3: TGTGCCAGCAGCCAAGAAGCCGGGAGAAGAGACACTGAAGCTTTCTTT. Residues: CASSQEAGRRDTEAFF.

This chain connects TRBV10-3 to TRBJ2-1; 15 bases align to TRBD2. The germline gives CDR1 ENHRY, CDR2 SYGVKD. V shed 10 bases, J shed 4 bases, and the junction held 14 bases outside the gene matches. This CDR3 spans 18 amino acids. CDR3 in DNA: TGTGCCACCCAACCGGGACTAGCGGGGGGTCTAACTTACAATGAGCAGTTCTTC. Protein sequence: CATQPGLAGGLTYNEQFF.